This TCR beta chain originates from a study of T cell responses to AZD1222 COVID-19 vaccine. Study-level findings and limits: Most donors were white British and more were female, and clonal diversity was possibly underestimated. Vaccine-associated CD4 TCRs spanned spike, dominant at 160-218 and 743-854. Just five or six AZD1222 recipients were seropositive at baseline.

Trimming left V 3 bases short and J 3 bases short, with 10 bases between. CDR3 length: 14 amino acids. Germline loops: CDR1 MDHEN, CDR2 SYDVKM. The data were produced by immunoSEQ multiplex PCR, yet TCRdb's version contains in-frame clones alone and is incomplete. Among some 150,000 clones, approximately 90% were seen once, and the ten largest hold roughly 1.9%. A word on this clone: The antigen remains unidentified.

Sample: peripheral blood, taken on day 0 of AZD1222 vaccination. The V gene is TRBV28, the J gene TRBJ2-3; tentatively, D is TRBD1 (5 bases). The source of this sequence is an adult in good health. CDR3 amino acids: CASSLAGKTDTQYF. CDR3 DNA sequence: TGTGCCAGCAGTTTGGCAGGGAAGACAGATACGCAGTATTTT.